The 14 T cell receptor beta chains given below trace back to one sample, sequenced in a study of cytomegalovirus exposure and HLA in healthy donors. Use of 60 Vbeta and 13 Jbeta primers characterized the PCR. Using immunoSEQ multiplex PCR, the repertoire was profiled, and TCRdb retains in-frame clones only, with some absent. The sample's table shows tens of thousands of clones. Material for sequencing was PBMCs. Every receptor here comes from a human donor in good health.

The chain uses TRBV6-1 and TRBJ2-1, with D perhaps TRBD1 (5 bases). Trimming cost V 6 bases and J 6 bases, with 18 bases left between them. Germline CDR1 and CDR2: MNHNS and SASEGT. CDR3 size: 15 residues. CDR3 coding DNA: TGTGCCAGCAGCCTCAGGGAAAACTTAGGCAATGAGCAGTTCTTC. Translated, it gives CASSLRENLGNEQFF.

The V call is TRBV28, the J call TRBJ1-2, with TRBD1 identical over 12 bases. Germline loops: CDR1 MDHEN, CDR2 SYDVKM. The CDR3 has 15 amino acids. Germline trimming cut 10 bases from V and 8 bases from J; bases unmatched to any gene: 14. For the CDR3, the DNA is TGTGCCACCACCTCTCAGGGACAGGGGGCGCGGGGCTACACCTTC. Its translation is CATTSQGQGARGYTF.

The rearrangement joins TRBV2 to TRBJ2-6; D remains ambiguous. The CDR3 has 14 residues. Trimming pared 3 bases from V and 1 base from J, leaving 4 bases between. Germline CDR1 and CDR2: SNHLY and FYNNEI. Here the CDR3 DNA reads TGTGCCAGCAGTGATCAATCTGGGGCCAACGTCCTGACTTTC. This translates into CASSDQSGANVLTF.

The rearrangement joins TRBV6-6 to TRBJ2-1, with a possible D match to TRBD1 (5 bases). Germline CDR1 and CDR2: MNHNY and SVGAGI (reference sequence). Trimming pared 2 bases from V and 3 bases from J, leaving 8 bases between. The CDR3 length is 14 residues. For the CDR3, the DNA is TGTGCCAGCAGTTACAGCAGGGTCTACAATGAGCAGTTCTTC. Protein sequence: CASSYSRVYNEQFF.

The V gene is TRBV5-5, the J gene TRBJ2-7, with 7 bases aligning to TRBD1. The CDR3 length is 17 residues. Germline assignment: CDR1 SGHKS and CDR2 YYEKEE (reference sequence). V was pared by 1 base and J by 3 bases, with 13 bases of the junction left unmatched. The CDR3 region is CASSLRRQGDVGYEQYF. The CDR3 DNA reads TGTGCCAGCAGCTTGCGTCGACAGGGCGATGTCGGCTACGAGCAGTACTTC.

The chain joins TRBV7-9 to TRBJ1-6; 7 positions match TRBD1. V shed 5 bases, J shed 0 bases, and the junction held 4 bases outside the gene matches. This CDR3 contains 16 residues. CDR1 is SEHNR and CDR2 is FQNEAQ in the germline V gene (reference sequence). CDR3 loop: CASSAWDSSYNSPLHF. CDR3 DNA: TGTGCCAGCAGCGCCTGGGACAGCTCCTATAATTCACCCCTCCACTTT.

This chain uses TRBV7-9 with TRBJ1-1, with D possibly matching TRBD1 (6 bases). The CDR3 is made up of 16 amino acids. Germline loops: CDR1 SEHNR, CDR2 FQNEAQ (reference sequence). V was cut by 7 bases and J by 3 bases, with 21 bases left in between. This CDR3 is CASIPLGAARDTEAFF. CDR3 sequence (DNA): TGTGCCAGCATCCCGTTGGGGGCGGCGCGGGACACTGAAGCTTTCTTT. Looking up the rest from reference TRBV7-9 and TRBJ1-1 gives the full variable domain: DTGVSQNPRHKITKRGQNVTFRCDPISEHNRLYWYRQTLGQGPEFLTYFQNEAQLEKSRLLSDRFSAERPKGSFSTLEIQRTEQGDSAMYLCASIPLGAARDTEAFFGQGTRLTVV.

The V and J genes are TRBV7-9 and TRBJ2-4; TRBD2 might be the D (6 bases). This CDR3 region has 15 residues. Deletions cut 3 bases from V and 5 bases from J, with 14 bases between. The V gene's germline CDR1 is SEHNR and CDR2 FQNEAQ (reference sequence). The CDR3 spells CASSFPGTQQNIQYF. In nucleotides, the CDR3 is TGTGCCAGCAGCTTCCCCGGGACTCAACAAAACATTCAGTACTTC.

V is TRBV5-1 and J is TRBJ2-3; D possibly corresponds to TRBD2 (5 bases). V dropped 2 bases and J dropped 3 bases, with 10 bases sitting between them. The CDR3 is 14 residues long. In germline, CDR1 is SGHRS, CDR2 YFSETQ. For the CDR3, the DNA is TGCGCCAGCAGCTTTGGAGGTAAAACAGATACGCAGTATTTT. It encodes CASSFGGKTDTQYF.

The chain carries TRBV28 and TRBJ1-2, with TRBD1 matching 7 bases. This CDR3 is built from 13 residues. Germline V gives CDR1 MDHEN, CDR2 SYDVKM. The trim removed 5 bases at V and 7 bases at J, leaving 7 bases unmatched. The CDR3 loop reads CASSGTVAGGYTF. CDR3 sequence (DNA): TGTGCCAGCAGTGGGACAGTGGCCGGTGGCTACACCTTC.

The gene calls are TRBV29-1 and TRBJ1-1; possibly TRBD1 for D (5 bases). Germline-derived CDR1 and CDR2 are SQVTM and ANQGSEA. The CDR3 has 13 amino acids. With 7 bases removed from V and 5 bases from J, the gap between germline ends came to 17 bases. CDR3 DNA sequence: TGCAGCGGCGAAGAGGGCGGGGGAACTGAAGCTTTCTTT. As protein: CSGEEGGGTEAFF.

The CDR3 sequence: CSGQASFGIQYF. The DNA for the CDR3 is TGCAGCGGCCAGGCGTCGTTCGGCATTCAGTACTTC. The chain links TRBV29-1 to TRBJ2-4; no firm D call. Germline CDR1 is SQVTM and CDR2 is ANQGSEA. The CDR3 is 12 residues long. V shed 7 bases and J shed 9 bases, with 16 bases lying between them.

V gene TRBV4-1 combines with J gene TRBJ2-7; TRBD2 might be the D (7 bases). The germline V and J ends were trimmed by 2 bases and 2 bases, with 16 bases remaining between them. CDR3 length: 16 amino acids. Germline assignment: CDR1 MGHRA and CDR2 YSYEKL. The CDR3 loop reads CASSQRGGGLAYEQYF. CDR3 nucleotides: TGCGCCAGCAGCCAACGGGGCGGGGGCCTTGCCTACGAGCAGTACTTC.

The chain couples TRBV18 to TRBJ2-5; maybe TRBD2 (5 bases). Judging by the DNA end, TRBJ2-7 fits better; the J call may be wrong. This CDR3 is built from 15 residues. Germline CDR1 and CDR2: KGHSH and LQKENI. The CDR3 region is CASSLSSTGNYEQYF. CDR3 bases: TGTGCCAGCTCACTCTCCTCGACCGGGAACTACGAGCAGTACTTC.